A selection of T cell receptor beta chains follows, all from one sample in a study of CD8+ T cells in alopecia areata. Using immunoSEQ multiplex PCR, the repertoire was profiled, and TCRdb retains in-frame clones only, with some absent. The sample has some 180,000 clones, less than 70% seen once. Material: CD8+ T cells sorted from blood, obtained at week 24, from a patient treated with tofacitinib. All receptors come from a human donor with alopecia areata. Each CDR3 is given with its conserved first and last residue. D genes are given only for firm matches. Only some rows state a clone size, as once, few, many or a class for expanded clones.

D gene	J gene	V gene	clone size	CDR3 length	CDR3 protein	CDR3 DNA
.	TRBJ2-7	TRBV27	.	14	CASRLQQGQYEQYF	TGTGCCAGCAGGTTACAACAGGGTCAGTACGAGCAGTACTTC
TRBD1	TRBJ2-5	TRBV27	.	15	CASSYGTGQAETQYF	TGTGCCAGCAGTTATGGGACAGGGCAGGCGGAGACCCAGTACTTC
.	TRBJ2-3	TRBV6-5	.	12	CASKQGADTQYF	TGTGCCAGCAAACAGGGTGCAGATACGCAGTATTTT
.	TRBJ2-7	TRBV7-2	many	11	CASSSRYEQYF	TGTGCCAGCAGCTCCAGATACGAGCAGTACTTC
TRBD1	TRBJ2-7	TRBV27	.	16	CASSFSRGKVYYEQYF	TGTGCCAGCAGTTTCAGCAGGGGGAAAGTTTATTACGAGCAGTACTTC
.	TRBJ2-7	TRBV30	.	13	CAWATQSYYEQYF	TGTGCCTGGGCCACTCAGTCTTACTACGAGCAGTACTTC
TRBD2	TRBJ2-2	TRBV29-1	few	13	CSVASGDTGELFF	TGCAGCGTTGCTAGCGGGGACACCGGGGAGCTGTTTTTT
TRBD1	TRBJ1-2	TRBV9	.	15	CASSGQDRGLDGYTF	TGTGCCAGCAGCGGACAGGACAGGGGGCTAGATGGCTACACCTTC
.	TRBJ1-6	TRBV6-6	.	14	CASSKRSDNSPLHF	TGTGCCAGCAGTAAGAGGTCAGATAATTCACCCCTCCACTTT
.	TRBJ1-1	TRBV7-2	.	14	CASSFRTAVPEAFF	TGTGCCAGCAGCTTCCGGACTGCCGTGCCTGAAGCTTTCTTT
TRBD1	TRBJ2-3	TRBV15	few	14	CATSHPGGTDTQYF	TGTGCCACCAGTCATCCAGGGGGTACAGATACGCAGTATTTT
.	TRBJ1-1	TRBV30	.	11	CAWSSGWTAFF	TGTGCCTGGAGTTCAGGGTGGACGGCTTTCTTT
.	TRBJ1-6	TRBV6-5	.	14	CASRFREGNSPLHF	TGTGCCAGCAGGTTCAGGGAAGGCAATTCACCCCTCCACTTT
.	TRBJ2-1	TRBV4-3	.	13	CASSQGRGNEQFF	TGCGCCAGCAGCCAAGGGAGGGGCAATGAGCAGTTCTTC
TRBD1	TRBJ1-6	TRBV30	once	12	CACGQGQPPLHF	TGTGCCTGCGGACAGGGGCAACCACCCCTCCACTTT
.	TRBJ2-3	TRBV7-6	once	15	CASSLAQFRVDTQYF	TGTGCCAGCAGCTTAGCGCAATTCAGGGTGGATACGCAGTATTTT
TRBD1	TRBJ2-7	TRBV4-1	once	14	CASSHPGQQYEQYF	TGCGCCAGCAGCCATCCGGGACAGCAGTACGAGCAGTACTTC
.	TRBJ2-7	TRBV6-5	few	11	CASQQGYEQYF	TGTGCCAGTCAACAGGGCTACGAGCAGTACTTC
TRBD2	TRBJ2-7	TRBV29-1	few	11	CSVWGGYEQYF	TGCAGCGTTTGGGGGGGATACGAGCAGTACTTC
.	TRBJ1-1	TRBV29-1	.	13	CSVGPQGNTEAFF	TGCAGCGTAGGTCCTCAGGGTAACACTGAAGCTTTCTTT
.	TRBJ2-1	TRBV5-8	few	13	CASSLTARNEQFF	TGTGCCAGCAGCTTGACAGCACGTAATGAGCAGTTCTTC
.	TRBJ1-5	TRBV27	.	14	CASSDRQLNQPQHF	TGTGCCAGCAGTGACAGACAGCTAAATCAGCCCCAGCATTTT
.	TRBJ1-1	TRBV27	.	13	CASSLGVTTEAFF	TGTGCCAGCAGTTTGGGGGTAACGACTGAAGCTTTCTTT
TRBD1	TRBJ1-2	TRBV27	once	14	CASSLLGQGYGYTF	TGTGCCAGCAGTTTACTGGGACAGGGGTATGGCTACACCTTC
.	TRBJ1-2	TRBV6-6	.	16	CASSSTDLLGLDGYTF	TGTGCCAGCAGTTCCACCGACCTTCTAGGGCTCGATGGCTACACCTTC
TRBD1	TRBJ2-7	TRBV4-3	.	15	CASSQGPGTGYEQYF	TGCGCCAGCAGCCAAGGCCCCGGGACAGGCTACGAGCAGTACTTC
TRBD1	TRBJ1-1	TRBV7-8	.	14	CASSPQDRETEAFF	TGTGCCAGCAGCCCTCAGGACAGGGAAACTGAAGCTTTCTTT
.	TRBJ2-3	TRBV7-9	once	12	CASSLSGDTQCF	TGTGCCAGCAGCTTATCAGGGGATACGCAGTGTTTT
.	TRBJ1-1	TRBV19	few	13	CASSMLGGSEAFF	TGTGCCAGTAGTATGCTCGGGGGGAGTGAAGCTTTCTTT
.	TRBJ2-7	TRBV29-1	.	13	CSVEDLDTYEQYF	TGCAGCGTTGAAGATCTGGACACCTACGAGCAGTACTTC
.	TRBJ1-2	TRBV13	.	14	CASSLWGIGDGYTF	TGTGCCAGCAGCTTATGGGGAATTGGCGATGGCTACACCTTC
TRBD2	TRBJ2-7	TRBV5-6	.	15	CASSLAGARTYEQYF	TGTGCCAGCAGCTTAGCGGGGGCCCGAACCTACGAGCAGTACTTC
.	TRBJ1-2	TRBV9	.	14	CASSEITGTAGYTF	TGTGCCAGCAGCGAAATAACCGGGACCGCTGGCTACACCTTC
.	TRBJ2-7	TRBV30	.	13	CAWRGGGAYEQYF	TGTGCCTGGAGAGGGGGGGGTGCCTACGAGCAGTACTTC
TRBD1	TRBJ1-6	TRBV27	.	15	CASSTSTGSPSPLHF	TGTGCCAGCAGCACCTCGACAGGGAGCCCTTCACCCCTCCACTTT
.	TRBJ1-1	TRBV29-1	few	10	CSVEEGEAFF	TGCAGCGTTGAAGAAGGGGAAGCTTTCTTT
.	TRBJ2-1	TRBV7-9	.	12	CASSKRGDEQFF	TGTGCCAGCAGCAAAAGGGGGGATGAGCAGTTCTTC
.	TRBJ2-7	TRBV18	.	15	CASSPSGTGSYEQYF	TGTGCCAGCTCACCTTCCGGGACCGGCTCCTACGAGCAGTACTTC
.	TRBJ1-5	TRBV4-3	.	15	CASSQALARNQPQHF	TGCGCCAGCAGCCAAGCCCTTGCTCGCAATCAGCCCCAGCATTTT
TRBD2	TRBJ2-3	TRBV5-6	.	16	CASSATGTSDRDTQYF	TGTGCCAGCAGCGCGACCGGGACTAGCGATAGGGATACGCAGTATTTT
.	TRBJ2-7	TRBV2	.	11	CASSEAEEQYF	TGTGCCAGCAGTGAAGCCGAAGAGCAGTACTTC